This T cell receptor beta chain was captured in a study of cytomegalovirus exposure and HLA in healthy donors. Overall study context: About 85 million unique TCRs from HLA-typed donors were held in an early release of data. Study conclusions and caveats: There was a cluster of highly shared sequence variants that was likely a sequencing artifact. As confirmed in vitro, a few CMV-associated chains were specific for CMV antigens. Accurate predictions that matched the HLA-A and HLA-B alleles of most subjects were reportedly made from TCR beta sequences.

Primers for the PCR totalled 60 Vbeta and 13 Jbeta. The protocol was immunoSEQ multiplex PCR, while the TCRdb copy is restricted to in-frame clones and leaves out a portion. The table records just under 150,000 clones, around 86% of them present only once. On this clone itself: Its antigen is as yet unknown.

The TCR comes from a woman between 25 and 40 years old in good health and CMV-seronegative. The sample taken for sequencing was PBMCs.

CDR3 sequence: CASRFSSGPYEQYF. The CDR3 region has the DNA TGCGCCAGCAGATTTTCTAGCGGACCTTACGAGCAGTACTTC. The V call is TRBV10-1, the J call TRBJ2-7; TRBD2 aligns across 7 bases. CDR1 WNHNN and CDR2 SYGVQD come from the germline V gene (reference sequence). The CDR3 runs to 14 residues. The junction had 9 bases not matched to a gene; V was cut back by 6 bases and J by 4 bases.